The 11 T cell receptor beta chains given below trace back to one sample, sequenced in a study of T-cell memory formation after mild COVID-19. One entry per CDR3 protein, called by TCRdb with MiXCR from the 5' RACE reads. The sample contains about 100,000 distinct CDR3 sequences, under 15% of which appear only once. Material for sequencing was PBMCs or a T cell subset sorted from them (not recorded which). The receptor source for this set is a man in his late teens or twenties who had mild COVID-19 (a few samples of this study predate the infection). Cell type and time point are not known.

Only a few counts were recorded for this clonotype. J is TRBJ2-5 and V is TRBV29-1, with no clear D. The V gene lost 4 bases and the J gene lost 5 bases, with 8 bases spanning the gap. Germline CDR1 reads SQVTM; CDR2 reads ANQGSEA. The CDR3 has 11 amino acids. CDR3 in amino acids: CSVASEETQYF. The CDR3 nucleotides are TGCAGCGTTGCAAGCGAGGAGACCCAGTACTTC. Full variable domain (missing parts from reference TRBV29-1 and TRBJ2-5): SAVISQKPSRDICQRGTSLTIQCQVDSQVTMMFWYRQQPGQSLTLIATANQGSEATYESGFVIDKFPISRPNLTFSTLTVSNMSPEDSSIYLCSVASEETQYFGPGTRLLVL.

The rearrangement uses TRBV29-1 and TRBJ2-1; weak D call: TRBD2 (6 bases). V gave up 6 bases and J gave up 1 base, with 22 bases separating them. The germline gives CDR1 SQVTM, CDR2 ANQGSEA. This CDR3 is 17 amino acids long. CDR3 sequence (DNA): TGCAGCGTGAGGGGTGGAGGGGTCGTTAGGTCCTACAATGAGCAGTTCTTC. It is translated as CSVRGGGVVRSYNEQFF.

V usage is TRBV4-1 and J usage is TRBJ1-2; D uncertain. CDR3 length: 15 residues. Germline-derived CDR1 and CDR2 are MGHRA and YSYEKL. Trimming cost V 4 bases and J 6 bases, with 18 bases left between them. The CDR3 is CASSPFRPEGDGYTF. In DNA form, the CDR3 reads TGCGCCAGCAGCCCCTTTCGTCCCGAGGGAGATGGCTACACCTTC.

Only a few counts were recorded for this clonotype. This chain links TRBV24-1 with TRBJ2-1, with D perhaps TRBD2 (5 bases). This CDR3 has 16 amino acids. Germline V gene lookup returns CDR1 KGHDR and CDR2 SFDVKD. V was pared by 0 bases and J by 15 bases, with 23 bases between. CDR3: CATSDLEEGGLPALFF. The CDR3 DNA sequence: TGTGCCACCAGTGATTTGGAGGAAGGCGGGCTACCGGCGCTGTTCTTC.

This clonotype has just a few counts. The rearrangement joins TRBV7-9 to TRBJ1-4; possibly TRBD1 for D (5 bases). V lost 5 bases, J lost 4 bases, and 14 bases lay in between. This CDR3 contains 15 residues. Germline V lookup: CDR1 SEHNR, CDR2 FQNEAQ (reference sequence). This CDR3 is CASSPAGTFNEKLFF. As DNA, the CDR3 is TGTGCCAGCAGCCCTGCCGGGACCTTTAATGAAAAACTGTTTTTT. The full variable domain, completed using reference TRBV7-9 and TRBJ1-4, is DTGVSQNPRHKITKRGQNVTFRCDPISEHNRLYWYRQTLGQGPEFLTYFQNEAQLEKSRLLSDRFSAERPKGSFSTLEIQRTEQGDSAMYLCASSPAGTFNEKLFFGSGTQLSVL.

V gene TRBV6-2 or TRBV6-3 combines with J gene TRBJ2-5; D could derive from TRBD1 or TRBD2 (5 bases each). CDR3 size: 13 residues. Per the germline V gene, CDR1 is MNHEY and CDR2 is SVGEGT. The germline V and J ends were trimmed by 6 bases and 9 bases, with 17 bases remaining between them. DNA of the CDR3: TGTGCCAGCAGAGGACCTGGGGAGACAGCCCAGTACTTC. Its translation is CASRGPGETAQYF.

This clonotype was seen a few times. The chain has TRBV7-3 and TRBJ2-1; D unclear. CDR3 length equals 13 residues. Trimming stripped 5 bases from V and 8 bases from J, with 13 bases between. Germline CDR1 and CDR2: SGHTA and FQGTGA. The CDR3 region is CASSRQPGDEQFF. The CDR3 DNA is TGTGCCAGCAGCCGGCAGCCTGGTGATGAGCAGTTCTTC.

This chain joins TRBV7-6 and TRBJ1-2; TRBD1 matches at 11 bases. Germline CDR1 reads SGHVS; CDR2 reads FNYEAQ. The CDR3 sequence is 19 residues long. Trimming removed 5 bases from V and 2 bases from J; junction bases left unmatched: 16. The CDR3 DNA reads TGTGCCAGCAGCCAAGGAGTGAAGGACAGGGGGCCGTCCAACTATGGCTACACCTTC. It encodes CASSQGVKDRGPSNYGYTF. The variable domain in full, completed from reference TRBV7-6 and TRBJ1-2, reads GAGVSQSPRYKVTKRGQDVALRCDPISGHVSLYWYRQALGQGPEFLTYFNYEAQQDKSGLPNDRFSAERPEGSISTLTIQRTEQRDSAMYRCASSQGVKDRGPSNYGYTFGSGTRLTVV.

As regards this clonotype: Germline and junction disagree at one end, which may indicate a read error. V gene TRBV7-2 combines with J gene TRBJ1-2, with D hard to call. This CDR3 comprises 14 residues. Germline assignment: CDR1 SGHTA and CDR2 FQGNSA. The CDR3 loop is CASSLAGLQDGYTF. The CDR3 nucleotides read TGTGCCAGCAGTTTAGCCGGGCTCCAAGATGGCTACACCTTC. Looking up the rest from reference TRBV7-2 and TRBJ1-2 gives the full variable domain: GAGVSQSPSNKVTEKGKDVELRCDPISGHTALYWYRQSLGQGLEFLIYFQGNSAPDKSGLPSDRFSAERTGGSVSTLTIQRTQQEDSAVYLCASSLAGLQDGYTFGSGTRLTVV.

This clonotype has a count of ten or more. The chain has TRBV7-8 and TRBJ1-5; unclear D gene. There are 13 residues in the CDR3. Looked up from germline, CDR1 is SGHVS and CDR2 is FQNEAQ. V lost 1 base and J lost 5, with 6 bases in between. The CDR3 DNA sequence: TGTGCCAGCAGCTTAGTGTCACATCAGCCCCAGCATTTT. The encoded protein is CASSLVSHQPQHF.

This chain connects TRBV30 to TRBJ1-6; 7 bases align to TRBD1. Germline V gene sequence: CDR1 GTSNPN, CDR2 SVGIG (reference sequence). The CDR3 extends over 13 amino acids. J lost 8 bases, V lost 6 bases, and 7 bases had no gene match. The CDR3 loop reads CACNRDSYSPLHF. For the CDR3, the DNA is TGTGCCTGCAACCGGGACAGTTATTCACCCCTCCACTTT.